This passage covers 21 T cell receptor beta chains from one sample sequenced in a study of somatic mutations in cytotoxic T cells in rheumatoid arthritis. Method: immunoSEQ multiplex PCR; TCRdb's copy keeps in-frame clones and lacks some. Of some 7,000 clones listed, about 70% were seen once; the top ten hold about 16%. The sample consisted of CD8+ T cells sorted from blood. These receptors were obtained from an adult with rheumatoid arthritis.

Only one count was recorded for this clone. The chain has TRBV27 and TRBJ2-7; possibly TRBD1 for D (5 bases). The V and J ends lost 3 bases and 6 bases respectively, with 9 bases between them. The CDR3 length is 12 residues. Germline V gene sequence: CDR1 MNHEY, CDR2 SMNVEV (reference sequence). CDR3 residues: CASSFSGIEQYF. The CDR3 DNA follows: TGTGCCAGCAGTTTCTCAGGGATCGAGCAGTACTTC.

This chain connects TRBV4-1 to TRBJ1-5, with a possible D match to TRBD1 (5 bases). The CDR3 runs 15 residues. Germline V gene lookup returns CDR1 MGHRA and CDR2 YSYEKL. Trimming shortened V by 0 bases and J by 6 bases, and 12 bases separated the two germline ends. The CDR3 here is CASSQEAGGGQPQHF. The CDR3 region has the DNA TGCGCCAGCAGCCAAGAGGCGGGGGGAGGTCAGCCCCAGCATTTT.

This clone was recorded a few times. The gene calls are TRBV6-4 and TRBJ1-1, with 7 bases aligning to TRBD1. CDR1 and CDR2 from the germline V gene are MRHNA and SNTAGT. The CDR3 has 15 residues. The junction had 5 bases not matched to a gene; V was cut back by 3 bases and J by 1 base. In DNA, the CDR3 is TGTGCCAGCAGTGAGACAGGGATGTCGAACACTGAAGCTTTCTTT. As protein: CASSETGMSNTEAFF.

This rearrangement joins TRBV6-5 to TRBJ2-1; D is perhaps TRBD2 (6 bases). CDR1 is MNHEY and CDR2 is SVGAGI in the germline V gene. Trimming took off 6 bases at V and 4 bases at J, with 16 bases between the two ends. The CDR3 is 15 residues long. The CDR3: CASSRQASEYNEQFF. The CDR3 DNA reads TGTGCCAGCAGCCGCCAGGCTAGCGAGTACAATGAGCAGTTCTTC.

The CDR3 reads CASSLFSHRGSGANVLTF. CDR3 DNA sequence: TGTGCCAGCAGCCTATTCTCTCACAGGGGCTCTGGGGCCAACGTCCTGACTTTC. The rearrangement links TRBV7-9 to TRBJ2-6; 7 positions agree with TRBD1. V lost 5 bases to trimming and J lost 0 bases; unmatched junction nucleotides: 10. CDR1 is SEHNR and CDR2 is FQNEAQ in the germline V gene (reference sequence). The CDR3 spans 18 residues. Full variable domain (missing parts from reference TRBV7-9 and TRBJ2-6): DTGVSQNPRHKITKRGQNVTFRCDPISEHNRLYWYRQTLGQGPEFLTYFQNEAQLEKSRLLSDRFSAERPKGSFSTLEIQRTEQGDSAMYLCASSLFSHRGSGANVLTFGAGSRLTVL.

This clone has only one observation. The chain carries TRBV27 and TRBJ2-1, with D perhaps matching TRBD1 or TRBD2 (5 bases each). CDR3 length: 11 amino acids. Trimming stripped 4 bases from V and 7 bases from J, with 5 bases between. The germline CDR1 and CDR2 sequences are MNHEY and SMNVEV (reference sequence). Written as DNA, the CDR3 is TGTGCCAGCAGTTGGGGGAATGAGCAGTTCTTC. Translated: CASSWGNEQFF.

The rearrangement links TRBV4-3 to TRBJ1-5, with TRBD1 matching 9 bases. With 0 bases clipped from V and 6 bases from J, the junction kept 6 bases outside the gene matches. Germline V gene lookup returns CDR1 LGHNA and CDR2 YSLEER. This CDR3 is 16 amino acids long. Written as DNA, the CDR3 is TGCGCCAGCAGCCAAGATGCGGGACAGGGAGGTCAGCCCCAGCATTTT. Its translation: CASSQDAGQGGQPQHF.

This clone was counted once. V and J are TRBV6-5 and TRBJ2-5, with D hard to call. This CDR3 is 13 amino acids long. V lost 7 bases and J 5 bases, leaving 14 bases between the germline ends. Per the germline V gene, CDR1 is MNHEY and CDR2 is SVGAGI. CDR3 region: CASKMDRAETQYF. The CDR3 DNA is TGTGCCAGCAAAATGGACCGCGCGGAGACCCAGTACTTC.

The V call is TRBV7-3, the J call TRBJ2-1; 14 nucleotides align to TRBD2. Germline-derived CDR1 and CDR2 are SGHTA and FQGTGA. The CDR3 covers 18 residues. The trim removed 1 base at V and 8 bases at J, leaving 10 bases unmatched. This CDR3 reads CASSLIGRLAGGGDEQFF. The CDR3 DNA sequence: TGTGCCAGCAGCTTAATAGGGCGACTAGCGGGAGGGGGCGATGAGCAGTTCTTC.

The rearrangement joins TRBV27 to TRBJ2-7; 10 positions agree with TRBD1. CDR1 and CDR2 (germline): MNHEY, SMNVEV (reference sequence). This CDR3 spans 13 amino acids. V lost 8 bases and J lost 6; bases outside the gene matches: 7. CDR3 protein: CASSGTGDVEQYF. The CDR3 DNA reads as TGTGCCAGCTCCGGGACAGGGGATGTCGAGCAGTACTTC.

The J gene is TRBJ2-1, the V gene TRBV11-2, with D unclear. V gave up 1 base and J gave up 6 bases, with 7 bases separating them. Germline lookup yields CDR1 SGHAT and CDR2 FQNNGV. This CDR3 region has 13 residues. The CDR3, as DNA: TGTGCCAGCAGCTTAGTTGGGTCCAATGAGCAGTTCTTC. Its translation is CASSLVGSNEQFF. Looking up the rest from reference TRBV11-2 and TRBJ2-1 gives the full variable domain: EAGVAQSPRYKIIEKRQSVAFWCNPISGHATLYWYQQILGQGPKLLIQFQNNGVVDDSQLPKDRFSAERLKGVDSTLKIQPAKLEDSAVYLCASSLVGSNEQFFGPGTRLTVL.

A note on this clone: At the DNA level, this CDR3 is encoded by other sequences in the same sample as well. The chain links TRBV2 to TRBJ1-4; D perhaps matches TRBD1 (5 bases). The CDR3 consists of 14 residues. The germline V gene encodes CDR1 SNHLY and CDR2 FYNNEI. Trimming stripped 0 bases from V and 7 bases from J, with 9 bases between. DNA for the CDR3: TGTGCCAGCAGTGAAGCAGGGGTGACTGAAAAACTGTTTTTT. Its protein is CASSEAGVTEKLFF.

The chain has TRBV7-7 and TRBJ1-2; TRBD1 might be the D (6 bases). The length of the CDR3 is 15 residues. Germline lookup yields CDR1 SSHAT and CDR2 FNYEAQ (reference sequence). The V end lost 1 base, the J end lost 2 bases, and 11 bases lay between the germline ends. CDR3 bases: TGTGCCAGCAGCTTAGGAGGGGGGGGAAACTATGGCTACACCTTC. This encodes CASSLGGGGNYGYTF. Full variable domain (remainder filled in from reference TRBV7-7 and TRBJ1-2): GAGVSQSPRYKVTKRGQDVTLRCDPISSHATLYWYQQALGQGPEFLTYFNYEAQPDKSGLPSDRFSAERPEGSISTLTIQRTEQRDSAMYRCASSLGGGGNYGYTFGSGTRLTVV.

The CDR3: CASSTDGPYEQYF. The CDR3 nucleotides read TGTGCCAGCAGTACGGACGGGCCCTACGAGCAGTACTTC. The chain carries TRBV25-1 and TRBJ2-7; no clear D gene. Trimming took off 5 bases at V and 2 bases at J, with 10 bases between the two ends. CDR3 length equals 13 residues. Germline-derived CDR1 and CDR2 are MGHDK and SYGVNS.

The rearrangement joins TRBV4-1 to TRBJ2-4; 8 bases map to TRBD1. The CDR3 length is 14 residues. Germline CDR1 is MGHRA and CDR2 is YSYEKL. V lost 0 bases, J lost 8 bases, and 3 bases stayed unmatched. CDR3 amino acids: CASSQENRGDIQYF. The CDR3 DNA reads as TGCGCCAGCAGCCAAGAAAACAGGGGGGACATTCAGTACTTC.

The chain joins TRBV30 to TRBJ1-3, with D unresolved. Deletions cut 7 bases from V and 0 bases from J, with 10 bases between. This CDR3 is 13 amino acids long. Germline CDR1 reads GTSNPN; CDR2 reads SVGIG (reference sequence). The CDR3 coding sequence is TGTGCCTCCCACATTGACTCTGGAAACACCATATATTTT. This codes for CASHIDSGNTIYF.

This clone showed up just once. This rearrangement joins TRBV6-5 to TRBJ1-1; D uncertain. Trimming stripped 0 bases from V and 4 bases from J, with 12 bases between. CDR1 and CDR2 (germline): MNHEY, SVGAGI. CDR3 length equals 15 residues. CDR3 loop: CASSYSNWVTTEAFF. The CDR3 DNA reads as TGTGCCAGCAGTTACTCGAATTGGGTAACCACTGAAGCTTTCTTT.

The gene calls are TRBV27 and TRBJ1-2; D is ambiguous. The CDR3 consists of 14 residues. Trimming took 3 bases from V and 4 from J, leaving 12 bases between them. Germline V gives CDR1 MNHEY, CDR2 SMNVEV (reference sequence). CDR3 DNA sequence: TGTGCCAGCAGTTTGGGTTCGGAGGGCTATGGCTACACCTTC. Amino acid sequence: CASSLGSEGYGYTF.

V is TRBV5-4 and J is TRBJ2-2; unclear D gene. Germline V gene sequence: CDR1 SGHNT, CDR2 YYREEE (reference sequence). V shed 4 bases and J shed 2 bases, with 9 bases lying between them. This CDR3 has 14 residues. Written as DNA, the CDR3 is TGTGCCAGCAGCCCTCTGACAAACACCGGGGAGCTGTTTTTT. Translating it yields CASSPLTNTGELFF. Variable domain in full (rest from reference TRBV5-4 and TRBJ2-2): ETGVTQSPTHLIKTRGQQVTLRCSSQSGHNTVSWYQQALGQGPQFIFQYYREEENGRGNFPPRFSGLQFPNYSSELNVNALELDDSALYLCASSPLTNTGELFFGEGSRLTVL.

The gene calls are TRBV30 and TRBJ2-3; 9 bases are a match to TRBD2. V shed 0 bases and J 6 bases; nucleotides not matched to a gene: 10. Per the germline V gene, CDR1 is GTSNPN and CDR2 is SVGIG (reference sequence). This CDR3 has 16 residues. The CDR3, as DNA: TGTGCCTGGAGTGTACTGGGTAGCGGGAGCATGGATACGCAGTATTTT. Translating it yields CAWSVLGSGSMDTQYF.

The chain has TRBV6-5 and TRBJ2-2; no clear D gene. From germline, CDR1 is MNHEY and CDR2 SVGAGI. V was clipped by 5 bases and J by 4 bases, with 5 bases between them. This CDR3 has 12 residues. The CDR3 DNA is TGTGCCAGCAGTACTCTCACCGGGGAGCTGTTTTTT. Translating it yields CASSTLTGELFF.